Below, 5 T cell receptor beta chains from the same sample are listed, as sequenced in a study of blood T cell repertoires in COVID-19. Measured with immunoSEQ multiplex PCR; TCRdb has only the in-frame clones, and not every one. The sample includes approximately 58,000 clones, roughly four fifths of them seen just once. The sequenced sample was peripheral blood. The receptors shown here come from a man between 60 and 75 years old with COVID-19, enrolled during active disease.

This clone was found a few times. V is TRBV19 and J is TRBJ2-7; perhaps TRBD2 as D (6 bases). V was cut by 1 base and J by 5 bases, with 12 bases left in between. This CDR3 has 14 amino acids. Germline V gives CDR1 LNHDA, CDR2 SQIVND (reference sequence). CDR3 DNA sequence: TGTGCCAGTAGTATAGGGGAGGCGGGACACGAGCAGTACTTC. The encoded protein is CASSIGEAGHEQYF.

This clone was found once. The gene calls are TRBV14 and TRBJ2-5, with unresolved D. Germline V gene lookup returns CDR1 SGHDN and CDR2 FVKESK. CDR3 length: 13 amino acids. The V gene lost 0 bases and the J gene lost 4 bases, with 6 bases spanning the gap. The CDR3 region is CASSQEATETQYF. DNA of the CDR3: TGTGCCAGCAGCCAAGAGGCCACAGAGACCCAGTACTTC. Full variable domain (outside the CDR3, taken from reference TRBV14 and TRBJ2-5): EAGVTQFPSHSVIEKGQTVTLRCDPISGHDNLYWYRRVMGKEIKFLLHFVKESKQDESGMPNNRFLAERTGGTYSTLKVQPAELEDSGVYFCASSQEATETQYFGPGTRLLVL.

This sequence joins TRBV6-4 and TRBJ2-2; D gene unclear. Trimming pared 5 bases from V and 2 bases from J, leaving 6 bases between. Germline V gene lookup returns CDR1 MRHNA and CDR2 SNTAGT. The CDR3 is 13 residues long. The CDR3 bases are TGTGCCAGCAGTCCCCAAAACACCGGGGAGCTGTTTTTT. Residues: CASSPQNTGELFF.

The chain links TRBV5-5 to TRBJ2-5; 9 bases align to TRBD1. The CDR3 covers 16 residues. Looked up from germline, CDR1 is SGHKS and CDR2 is YYEKEE (reference sequence). J lost 2 bases, V lost 0 bases, and 5 bases had no gene match. The CDR3 DNA is TGTGCCAGCAGCTTGGCTTTAGGACAGGGGCAAGAGACCCAGTACTTC. Its translation: CASSLALGQGQETQYF.

The chain recombines TRBV6-2 or TRBV6-3 with TRBJ2-7; 7 bases map to TRBD1. This CDR3 is built from 15 residues. V was pared by 0 bases and J by 3 bases, with 5 bases of the junction left unmatched. The germline V gene has CDR1 MNHEY and CDR2 SVGEGT. CDR3 bases: TGTGCCAGCAGTTACTCTTCGGGACAGAGCTACGAGCAGTACTTC. As protein: CASSYSSGQSYEQYF.